This is a list of T cell receptor beta chains from one sample in a study of cytomegalovirus exposure and HLA in healthy donors. Clones were sequenced by immunoSEQ multiplex PCR, and TCRdb holds only the in-frame ones, with some missing. Among roughly 250,000 clones listed, just under 85% were seen once. The specimen sequenced was PBMCs. These receptors were taken from a woman in her forties in good health and CMV-seropositive. The CDR3 runs from the conserved cysteine through the conserved F or W. Fields, in order: clone size, D gene, V gene, J gene, CDR3 protein. A D gene is named only where the DNA matches it firmly. Clone size is given for some rows only: seen once, a few or many times, or a class if the clone is expanded.

clone size: -
D gene: TRBD2
V gene: TRBV6-6
J gene: TRBJ2-3
CDR3 protein: CASKHGGYTDTQYF

clone size: -
D gene: -
V gene: TRBV21-1
J gene: TRBJ2-3
CDR3 protein: CASSNEGPEGTDTQYF

clone size: -
D gene: -
V gene: TRBV27
J gene: TRBJ2-7
CDR3 protein: CASSIAGQTYEQYF

clone size: -
D gene: TRBD1
V gene: TRBV19
J gene: TRBJ2-7
CDR3 protein: CASRRDSVGEQYF

clone size: -
D gene: -
V gene: TRBV6-5
J gene: TRBJ1-2
CDR3 protein: CATRSGGGNYGYTF

clone size: -
D gene: -
V gene: TRBV5-1
J gene: TRBJ1-1
CDR3 protein: CASILGVGNTEAFF

clone size: -
D gene: -
V gene: TRBV7-8
J gene: TRBJ2-5
CDR3 protein: CASSPGSSTQYF

clone size: -
D gene: TRBD1
V gene: TRBV15
J gene: TRBJ2-7
CDR3 protein: CATSRVPGGSYEQYF

clone size: -
D gene: TRBD1
V gene: TRBV14
J gene: TRBJ2-7
CDR3 protein: CASSQVGQGLGEQYF

clone size: -
D gene: TRBD2
V gene: TRBV4-3
J gene: TRBJ2-1
CDR3 protein: CASSQESALAPYNEQFF

clone size: -
D gene: TRBD1
V gene: TRBV10-2
J gene: TRBJ1-2
CDR3 protein: CASSESWDRVYGYTF

clone size: -
D gene: -
V gene: TRBV28
J gene: TRBJ1-2
CDR3 protein: CASSSITGPRWYGYTF

clone size: -
D gene: -
V gene: TRBV18
J gene: TRBJ2-7
CDR3 protein: CASSPPGLLYEQYF

clone size: -
D gene: -
V gene: TRBV6-1
J gene: TRBJ1-1
CDR3 protein: CASSETANTEAFF

clone size: -
D gene: -
V gene: TRBV28
J gene: TRBJ2-3
CDR3 protein: CASSFLRLKSGTDTQYF

clone size: -
D gene: -
V gene: TRBV15
J gene: TRBJ2-1
CDR3 protein: CATSREGLRGEQFF

clone size: -
D gene: TRBD2
V gene: TRBV7-3
J gene: TRBJ2-1
CDR3 protein: CASSLISGSSYNEQFF

clone size: -
D gene: TRBD1
V gene: TRBV10-3
J gene: TRBJ2-7
CDR3 protein: CATQTGATLSASYEQYF

clone size: few
D gene: TRBD1
V gene: TRBV27
J gene: TRBJ1-2
CDR3 protein: CASTYRGSQDGYTF

clone size: -
D gene: -
V gene: TRBV13
J gene: TRBJ1-3
CDR3 protein: CASSLRVNSGNTIYF

clone size: few
D gene: -
V gene: TRBV7-9
J gene: TRBJ1-1
CDR3 protein: CASSLVMNTEAFF

clone size: -
D gene: -
V gene: TRBV4-2
J gene: TRBJ2-3
CDR3 protein: CASSQEERLSTDTQYF

clone size: -
D gene: -
V gene: TRBV10-3
J gene: TRBJ2-7
CDR3 protein: CASQTVSSYEQYF